This T cell receptor beta chain originates from a study of CD8+ T cells in alopecia areata. Study-wide context: Patients received oral tofacitinib, 5 to 10 mg twice daily, for moderate-to-severe alopecia areata.

Following RNA extraction, reverse transcription yielded cDNA that acted as the sequencing template. Libraries were prepared by immunoSEQ multiplex PCR; TCRdb keeps only in-frame clonotypes and omits some of them. This sample carries more than 95,000 clones, 70% to 90% of them seen once, and the ten largest clones take 11%. Findings and limits, study-wide: Normal-skin resident alphabeta T cells also appear among scalp sample sequences.

The treatment is: oral pan-JAK inhibitor, 5-10 mg twice daily. The CDR3 runs 15 residues. Germline CDR1 and CDR2: SGHDN and FVKESK. V trimming: 4 bases; J trimming: 3 bases; junction bases outside the gene matches: 7. Regarding this clone: Antigen specificity is unknown.

The material was CD8+ T cells sorted from blood, obtained around week 34, from a patient treated with tofacitinib. This clonotype was sampled from a human donor with alopecia areata. The V call is TRBV14, the J call TRBJ1-1, with 8 bases identical to TRBD1. The CDR3 is CASSRDSDRDTEAFF. The CDR3 DNA is TGTGCCAGCAGCCGAGACTCGGACAGGGACACTGAAGCTTTCTTT. Looking up the rest from reference TRBV14 and TRBJ1-1 gives the full variable domain: EAGVTQFPSHSVIEKGQTVTLRCDPISGHDNLYWYRRVMGKEIKFLLHFVKESKQDESGMPNNRFLAERTGGTYSTLKVQPAELEDSGVYFCASSRDSDRDTEAFFGQGTRLTVV.